This T cell receptor beta chain was obtained from a study of CD8 T cells in Susac syndrome. The CDR3 loop spans 14 amino acids. Germline CDR1 and CDR2: KGHDR and SFDVKD. With V trimmed by 3 bases and J by 6 bases, 4 bases remained unmatched. It was with random hexamers that roughly 0.45 to 1 ug RNA was reverse transcribed. TCRdb reprocessed the immunoSEQ multiplex PCR reads with MiXCR, giving one entry per CDR3 protein. Among more than 200,000 distinct CDR3 sequences listed, about 94% were seen once. The chain uses TRBV24-1 and TRBJ2-1, with 7 bases matching TRBD2. This receptor was identified in a human donor with multiple sclerosis. The sample consisted of CD8+ T cells from PBMCs. The CDR3 region is CATSDPLAGNEQFF. The CDR3 DNA reads as TGTGCCACCAGTGATCCCTTAGCGGGCAATGAGCAGTTCTTC.